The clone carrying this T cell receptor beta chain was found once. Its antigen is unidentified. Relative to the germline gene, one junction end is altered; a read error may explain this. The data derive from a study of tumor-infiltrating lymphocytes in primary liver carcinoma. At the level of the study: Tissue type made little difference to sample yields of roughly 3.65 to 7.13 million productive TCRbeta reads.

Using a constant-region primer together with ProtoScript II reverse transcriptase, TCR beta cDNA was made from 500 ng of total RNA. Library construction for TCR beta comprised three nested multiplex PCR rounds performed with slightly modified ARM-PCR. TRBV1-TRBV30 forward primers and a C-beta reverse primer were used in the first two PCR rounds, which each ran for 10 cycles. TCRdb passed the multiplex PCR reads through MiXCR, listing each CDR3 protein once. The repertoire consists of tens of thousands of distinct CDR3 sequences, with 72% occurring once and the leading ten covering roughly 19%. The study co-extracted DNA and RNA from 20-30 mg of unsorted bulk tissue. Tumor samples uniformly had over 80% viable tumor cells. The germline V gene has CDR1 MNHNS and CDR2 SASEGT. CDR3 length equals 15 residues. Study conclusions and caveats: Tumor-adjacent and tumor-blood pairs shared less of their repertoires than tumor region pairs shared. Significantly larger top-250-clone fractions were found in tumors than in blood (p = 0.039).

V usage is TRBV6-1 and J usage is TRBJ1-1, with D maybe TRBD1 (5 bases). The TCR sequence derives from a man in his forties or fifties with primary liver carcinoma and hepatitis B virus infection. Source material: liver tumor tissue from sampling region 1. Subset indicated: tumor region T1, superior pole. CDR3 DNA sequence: TGTGTCAGCAGCGAATACAGGAACTCTGTCAACTCAGCTTTCTTT. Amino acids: CVSSEYRNSVNSAFF.